Described below is a single TCR beta chain sequence and its context. Its target is not known. This sample is drawn from a study of T cell responses to AZD1222 COVID-19 vaccine. Assay: immunoSEQ multiplex PCR; the TCRdb copy retains only in-frame clones and omits some. The sample carries about 120,000 clones, more than 85% recorded once. Doses given second, at about 4 or about 12 weeks, were pooled. CDR3 length equals 12 residues. Germline CDR1 and CDR2: LNHDA and SQIVND (reference sequence). Trimming pared 6 bases from V and 4 bases from J, leaving 9 bases between. Findings of the study overall: No repertoire was sampled before or during the peak T cell response, only after it.

This receptor was obtained from an adult who received the AZD1222 COVID-19 vaccine. The source was peripheral blood, collected 28 days after the second AZD1222 dose. J is TRBJ1-2 and V is TRBV19; D is undetermined. This CDR3 is CASSRAPYGYTF. The CDR3 nucleotides read TGTGCCAGTAGCCGGGCACCCTATGGCTACACCTTC.